This entry lists 2 T cell receptor beta chains sequenced from one sample in a study of blood T cell repertoires in COVID-19. Method: immunoSEQ multiplex PCR; TCRdb's copy keeps in-frame clones and lacks some. The sample shows roughly 300,000 clones, roughly 90% of them seen only once. Source material: peripheral blood. These receptors all come from a woman under 40 with COVID-19, enrolled during active disease.

The V and J genes are TRBV4-1 and TRBJ2-7; TRBD2 agrees at 9 bases. Germline V gene data show CDR1 as MGHRA and CDR2 as YSYEKL. V shed 3 bases and J 0 bases; nucleotides not matched to a gene: 18. CDR3 length: 20 residues. This CDR3 reads CASSQKTSGTSLYSSYEQYF. CDR3 bases: TGCGCCAGCAGCCAGAAAACATCTGGGACTAGCCTCTATAGCTCCTACGAGCAGTACTTC.

V gene TRBV30 combines with J gene TRBJ1-1; D perhaps matches TRBD1 (5 bases). Trimming shortened V by 0 bases and J by 3 bases, and 11 bases separated the two germline ends. Germline CDR1 GTSNPN, CDR2 SVGIG (reference sequence). The CDR3 totals 14 residues. CDR3 sequence: CAWSVHLGDTEAFF. The CDR3 coding sequence is TGTGCCTGGAGTGTACATCTAGGGGACACTGAAGCTTTCTTT.